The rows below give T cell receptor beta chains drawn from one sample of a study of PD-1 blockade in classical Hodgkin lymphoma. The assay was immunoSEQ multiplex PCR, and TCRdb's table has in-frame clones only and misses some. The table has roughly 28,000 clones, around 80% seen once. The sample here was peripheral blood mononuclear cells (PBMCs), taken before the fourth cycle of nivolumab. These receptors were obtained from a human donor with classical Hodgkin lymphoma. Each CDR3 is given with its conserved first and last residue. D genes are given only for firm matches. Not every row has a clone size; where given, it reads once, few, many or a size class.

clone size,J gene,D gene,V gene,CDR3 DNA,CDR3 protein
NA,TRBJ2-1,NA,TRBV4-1,TGCGCCAGCAGCCACCCAATGGACAGTAGCTCCTACAATGAGCAGTTCTTC,CASSHPMDSSSYNEQFF
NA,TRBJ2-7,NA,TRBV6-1,TGTGCCAGCGGGTACCAGGGACCAACCCTCTACGAGCAGTACTTC,CASGYQGPTLYEQYF
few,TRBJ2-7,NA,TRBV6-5,TGTGCCAGCAGTTCTCCAATCTCCTACGAGCAGTACTTC,CASSSPISYEQYF
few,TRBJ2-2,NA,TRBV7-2,TGTGCCAGCAGCTTAAAACGGGAGACCGGGGAGCTGTTTTTT,CASSLKRETGELFF
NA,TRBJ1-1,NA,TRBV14,TGTGCCAGCAGCCAAGTGGGCAGCTTT,CASSQVGSF
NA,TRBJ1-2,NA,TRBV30,TGTGCCTGGAGTTATTCACTCCCGGATGGCTACACTTTC,CAWSYSLPDGYTF
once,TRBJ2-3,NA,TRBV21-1,TGTGCCAGCAGCGCCGAGCCAGGGGGTTGCACAGATACGCAGTATTTT,CASSAEPGGCTDTQYF
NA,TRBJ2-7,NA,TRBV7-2,TGTGCCAGCAGCACTACACCTACATCCTACGAGCAGTACTTC,CASSTTPTSYEQYF
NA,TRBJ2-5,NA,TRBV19,TGTGCCAGTAGCCCGAATAGACAGACCCAAGAGACCCAGTACTTC,CASSPNRQTQETQYF
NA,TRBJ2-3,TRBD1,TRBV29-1,TGCAGCGTTGAAGATTGGGGACAGGGGCAAAGAACTAGCACAGATACGCAGTATTTT,CSVEDWGQGQRTSTDTQYF
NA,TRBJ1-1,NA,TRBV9,TGTGCCAGCAGCCCTCGGATTCAGGGGAAGGGAGCTTTCTTT,CASSPRIQGKGAFF
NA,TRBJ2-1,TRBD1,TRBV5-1,TGCGCCAGCAGCTTGGGAGACAGGGTAAAAGGCAATGAGCAGTTCTTC,CASSLGDRVKGNEQFF
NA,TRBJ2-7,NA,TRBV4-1,TGCGCCAGCAGCCAAGAAGGCCTCCGCCCCGGCAACGAGCAGTACTTC,CASSQEGLRPGNEQYF
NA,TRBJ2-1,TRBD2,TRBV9,TGTGCCAGCAGCCCTCGACTAGCGGGGGGCAATGAGCAGTTCTTC,CASSPRLAGGNEQFF
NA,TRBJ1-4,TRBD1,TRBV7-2,TGTGCCAGCAGCTACACGACAGGGGAGGTCGAAAAACTGTTTTTT,CASSYTTGEVEKLFF
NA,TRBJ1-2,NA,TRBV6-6,TGTGCCAGCAGTTACTCGATTGGGGGTGGCTATGGCTACACCTTC,CASSYSIGGGYGYTF
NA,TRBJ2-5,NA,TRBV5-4,TGTGCCAGCAGCCGGACAGTCGAGACCCAGTACTTC,CASSRTVETQYF
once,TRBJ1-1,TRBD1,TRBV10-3,TGTGCCATCACCTTAGACAGGGGAGGGGCTGAAGCTTTCTTT,CAITLDRGGAEAFF
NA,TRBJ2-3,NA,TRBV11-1,TGTGCCAGCAGTCAAGTGGGAGGGGGCCCGACAGATACGCAGTATTTT,CASSQVGGGPTDTQYF
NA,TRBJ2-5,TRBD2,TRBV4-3,TGCGCCAGCAGCCAAGGGGAGGGGAGATTCGGGACCCAGTACTTC,CASSQGEGRFGTQYF
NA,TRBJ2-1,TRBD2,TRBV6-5,TGTGCCAGCAGCCGCGGGGGGGCCTCCTACAATGAGCAGTTCTTC,CASSRGGASYNEQFF
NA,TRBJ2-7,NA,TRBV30,TGTGCCTGGAGTGGCGGGCAGTCCTACGAGCAGTACTTC,CAWSGGQSYEQYF
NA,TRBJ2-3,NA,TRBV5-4,TGTGCCAGCAGCTTCCAGGTAGGTGATGGGCGCTCAGATACGCAGTATTTT,CASSFQVGDGRSDTQYF
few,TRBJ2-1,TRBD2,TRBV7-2,TGTGCCAGCAGCTTAACCCGTACTAGCGGGGGGCCGGATGGCGATGAGCAGTTCTTC,CASSLTRTSGGPDGDEQFF
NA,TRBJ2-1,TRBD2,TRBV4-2,TGTGCCAGCAGCCAAGATGTTTGGGCTAGCGGGGGGGGTGAGCAGTTCTTC,CASSQDVWASGGGEQFF
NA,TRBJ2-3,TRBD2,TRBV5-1,TGCGCCACCTCCCGGGATAGCGGGGGACCCCCCGATACGCAGTATTTT,CATSRDSGGPPDTQYF
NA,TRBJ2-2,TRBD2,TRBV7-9,TGTGCCAGCAGCCCTTCGAGGATTCTTGCGGGGGGTTTTACCGGGGAGCTGTTTTTT,CASSPSRILAGGFTGELFF
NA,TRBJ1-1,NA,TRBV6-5,TGTGCCAGCATCAACGGGGCTGAAGCTTTCTTT,CASINGAEAFF
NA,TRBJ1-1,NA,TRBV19,TGTGCCAGTAGCTCGATTGGGACCGACGTCCTAGGAGTGAACACTGAAGCTTTCTTT,CASSSIGTDVLGVNTEAFF
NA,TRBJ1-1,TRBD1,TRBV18,TGTGCCAGTAACTGGGGACAGGGGAACACTGAAGCTTTCTTT,CASNWGQGNTEAFF
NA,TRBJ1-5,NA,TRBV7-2,TGTGCCAGCACCCTCCGGAGGGATGGCAATCAGCCCCAGCATTTT,CASTLRRDGNQPQHF
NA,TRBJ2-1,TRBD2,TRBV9,TGTGCCAGCAGCGTAGCTTCTAGCGGGGGCCTCTATAGTGAGCAGTTCTTC,CASSVASSGGLYSEQFF
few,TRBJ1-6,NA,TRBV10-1,TGCGCCAGCGACTCCATAAAGACAGGCTCACCCCTCCACTTT,CASDSIKTGSPLHF
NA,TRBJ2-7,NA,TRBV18,TGTGCCAGCTCACCCCAACAGGGGGGGCCGGACGAGCAGTACTTC,CASSPQQGGPDEQYF
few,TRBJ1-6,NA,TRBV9,TGTGCCAGCAGCGAGAGGGGGGGCGGTAATTCACCCCTCCACTTT,CASSERGGGNSPLHF
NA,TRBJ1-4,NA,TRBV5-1,TGCGCCAGCAGCTTCCGGGCAACAAATGAAAAACTGTTTTTT,CASSFRATNEKLFF
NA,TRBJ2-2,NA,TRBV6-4,TGTGCCAGCAGTGACTCGAGCACAGGGAACACCGGGGAGCTGTTTTTT,CASSDSSTGNTGELFF
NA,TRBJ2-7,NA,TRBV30,TGTGCCTGGACCACTACTAGGGACTCCTACGAGCAGTACTTC,CAWTTTRDSYEQYF
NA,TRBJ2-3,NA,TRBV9,TGTGCCAGCAGCGTAGCAGGGGGGCCCAGCACAGATACGCAGTATTTT,CASSVAGGPSTDTQYF
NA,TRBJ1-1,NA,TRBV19,TGTGCCAGTATCCCTTGGAGGTTCTTTATGAACACTGAAGCTTTCTTT,CASIPWRFFMNTEAFF
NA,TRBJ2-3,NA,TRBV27,TGTGCCAGCAGTTTATGGCGGGGTGACACAGATACGCAGTATTTT,CASSLWRGDTDTQYF
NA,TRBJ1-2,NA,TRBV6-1,TGTGCCAGCTTCTACCCGGGCTACACCTTC,CASFYPGYTF
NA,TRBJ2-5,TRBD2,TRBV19,TGTGCCAGTAGTATAGGCGGCTCGGCGGCGGGGGGGCCTCGGGAGACCCAGTACTTC,CASSIGGSAAGGPRETQYF
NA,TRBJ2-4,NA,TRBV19,TGTGCCAGTAGTATCGGAAGACCTGGAGCCAAAAACATTCAGTACTTC,CASSIGRPGAKNIQYF
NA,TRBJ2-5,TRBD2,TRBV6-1,TGTGCCAGCAGTGAACTGGCGGGGGGCCAAGAGACCCAGTACTTC,CASSELAGGQETQYF
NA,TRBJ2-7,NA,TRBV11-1,TGTGCCAGCAGCTTAGCCGAGCCCTACGAGCAGTACTTC,CASSLAEPYEQYF
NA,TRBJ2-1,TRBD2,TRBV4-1,TGCGCCAGCAGCTCCCTCCTGACGGGGGGGCTTTGGGAGCAGTTCTTC,CASSSLLTGGLWEQFF
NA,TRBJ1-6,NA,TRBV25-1,TGTGCCAGCATCCAAAACCGGGGGGCGAAGTCACCCCTCCACTTT,CASIQNRGAKSPLHF
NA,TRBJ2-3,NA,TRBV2,TGTGCCAGCAGCGTAGATACGCAGTATTTT,CASSVDTQYF
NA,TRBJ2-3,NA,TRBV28,TGTGCCAGTGGCCCTCTGGGGACGCAGTATTTT,CASGPLGTQYF
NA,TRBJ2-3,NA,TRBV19,TGTGCCAGTAGTGGGGGCTCCCTCACAGATACGCAGTATTTT,CASSGGSLTDTQYF
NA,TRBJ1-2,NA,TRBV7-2,TGTGCCAGCTCCGATGGCCGCCTATATGGCTACACCTTC,CASSDGRLYGYTF
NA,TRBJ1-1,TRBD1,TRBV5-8,TGTGCCAGCAGCCACCCAGGGGGGGCAGGGACTGAAGCTTTCTTT,CASSHPGGAGTEAFF
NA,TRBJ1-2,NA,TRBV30,TGTGCTGGTATTCGGACCGGAGGTGGCTACACCTTC,CAGIRTGGGYTF
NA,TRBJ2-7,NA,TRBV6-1,TGTGCCAGCAGTGAACAGGGTCCGAGCTACGAGCAGTACTTC,CASSEQGPSYEQYF
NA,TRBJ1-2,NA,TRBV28,TGTGCCAGCAGTTTAAGGCGGTATGGCTACACCTTC,CASSLRRYGYTF
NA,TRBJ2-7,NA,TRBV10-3,TGTGCCATCAGTGAGTCGAAGGGGAACTACGAGCAGTACTTC,CAISESKGNYEQYF